This T cell receptor beta chain was identified during a study of shared clonotypes between healthy human individuals. There are a few counts of this clone. On sorted subsets, replicate PCRs used approximately 200 ng DNA, or 27,000 or so T cell genomes. The method was immunoSEQ multiplex PCR; TCRdb's version includes in-frame clones alone and lacks a portion of them. The sample carries around 2.5 million clones, 80% to 95% recorded once. The CDR3 sequence is 15 residues long. The junction had 7 bases not matched to a gene; V was cut back by 2 bases and J by 7 bases. Germline CDR1 and CDR2: MNHNY and SVGAGI (reference sequence).

This chain connects TRBV6-6 to TRBJ1-4; 7 positions agree with TRBD1. The source material was naive CD4+ T cells from PBMCs. This sample's subset: CD45RA+ positively selected. The sequence came from a man between 18 and 35 years old in good health. Some clones in this sample may be carry-over from other donors' samples. In DNA, the CDR3 is TGTGCCAGCAGTTACCGGACAGGCGGAGGTGAAAAACTGTTTTTT. The encoded protein is CASSYRTGGGEKLFF.